The sequence of this T cell receptor beta chain was determined in a study of metastatic and nonmetastatic thyroid tumors. Study context: For malignant and benign thyroid patients, tumor or nodule tissue and blood were the sources whose repertoires were compared.

Whole-study results and caveats: Benign nodules were reported to have significantly lower TCR beta diversity than malignant thyroid tumors, in blood and tumor.

Through MiXCR, TCRdb re-clonotyped the PCR reads. The sample holds roughly 70,000 clones, about 17% seen once. V lost 4 bases and J lost 1, with 5 bases in between. The length of the CDR3 is 12 residues. Germline V CDR1 and CDR2: LGHDT, YNNKEL (reference sequence). No treatment had been given to any patient before thyroid surgery. With regard to this clone: Its antigen remains unidentified.

This receptor was obtained from a female donor with papillary thyroid cancer or a benign thyroid nodule (not recorded which). Some clones in this sample may be carry-over from other donors' samples. The chain carries TRBV3-1 and TRBJ2-7; D gene uncertain. Input material: blood. CDR3 protein: CASSRGSYEQYF. The CDR3 bases are TGTGCCAGCAGCCGAGGATCCTACGAGCAGTACTTC.